The 25 T cell receptor beta chains listed next were all sequenced from one sample in a study of OX40 agonist ivuxolimab in advanced cancers. Clones were sequenced by immunoSEQ multiplex PCR, and TCRdb holds only the in-frame ones, with some missing. The table records roughly 16,000 clones, nearly 75% of them present only once. This material consisted of CD4+ or CD8+ T cells sorted from blood, taken in a trial of the OX40 agonist ivuxolimab. The source of these receptors is an adult with an advanced solid tumor such as melanoma, head and neck, liver or kidney cancer.

This clone appeared a single time. One junction end does not reproduce the germline sequence, and a read error may be involved. This chain joins TRBV11-3 and TRBJ1-2, with a possible D match to TRBD1 (5 bases). This CDR3 is built from 8 residues. CDR1 SGHNT and CDR2 YENEEA come from the germline V gene. CDR3 residues: CASSCRDF. The CDR3 coding sequence is TGTGCCAGCAGCTGCAGGGACTTC.

This sequence joins TRBV7-2 and TRBJ2-1, with 8 bases fitting TRBD1. V lost 4 bases and J lost 5; bases outside the gene matches: 7. CDR3 length: 15 amino acids. CDR1 and CDR2 (germline): SGHTA, FQGNSA. The CDR3 DNA reads TGTGCCAGCAGCTGGGGACAGGCTCCTAACAATGAGCAGTTCTTC. The encoded protein is CASSWGQAPNNEQFF.

The chain uses TRBV7-6 and TRBJ1-2; D unclear. CDR1 and CDR2 (germline): SGHVS, FNYEAQ. The V end was cut by 10 bases, the J end by 0 bases, with 27 bases between. The CDR3 is 18 residues long. The CDR3 here is CATSRSVRPEPANYGYTF. The CDR3 nucleotides read TGTGCCACTTCGCGTTCGGTCAGGCCAGAACCGGCTAACTATGGCTACACCTTC. The variable domain in full, completed from reference TRBV7-6 and TRBJ1-2, reads GAGVSQSPRYKVTKRGQDVALRCDPISGHVSLYWYRQALGQGPEFLTYFNYEAQQDKSGLPNDRFSAERPEGSISTLTIQRTEQRDSAMYRCATSRSVRPEPANYGYTFGSGTRLTVV.

The CDR3 loop reads CASSVDSRTYEQYF. CDR3 coding DNA: TGTGCCAGCAGCGTAGATTCCAGGACCTACGAGCAGTACTTC. This chain joins TRBV9 and TRBJ2-7; no definite D call. The V and J ends lost 0 bases and 2 bases respectively, with 9 bases between them. The CDR3 has 14 residues. The germline V gene has CDR1 SGDLS and CDR2 YYNGEE.

J is TRBJ2-7 and V is TRBV7-6; 11 bases map to TRBD2. Germline loops: CDR1 SGHVS, CDR2 FNYEAQ. The CDR3 runs 13 residues. J lost 6 bases, V lost 7 bases, and 5 bases had no gene match. CDR3 residues: CASKTSGSPEQYF. The DNA of the CDR3 is TGTGCCAGCAAAACTAGCGGGAGCCCCGAGCAGTACTTC.

The chain couples TRBV5-1 to TRBJ2-1; 11 bases are shared with TRBD2. The CDR3 consists of 16 residues. Per germline, CDR1 SGHRS and CDR2 YFSETQ. V lost 4 bases, J lost 6 bases, and 9 bases stayed unmatched. CDR3 nucleotides: TGCGCCAGCAGCGCTAAAGGGACTAGCGGAACCAATGAGCAGTTCTTC. It codes for CASSAKGTSGTNEQFF.

V and J are TRBV4-3 and TRBJ2-1; TRBD1 agrees at 10 bases. CDR1 is LGHNA, CDR2 YSLEER, per germline. The CDR3 covers 17 residues. J lost 3 bases, V lost 0 bases, and 5 bases had no gene match. The CDR3 coding sequence is TGCGCCAGCAGCCAAGATCGGACAGGGGGGAACTACAATGAGCAGTTCTTC. Translated: CASSQDRTGGNYNEQFF.

This clone was seen a handful of times. The chain recombines TRBV6-6 with TRBJ2-7; unclear D gene. The V and J ends lost 6 bases and 1 base respectively, with 16 bases between them. Germline CDR1 reads MNHNY; CDR2 reads SVGAGI (reference sequence). The CDR3 extends over 15 amino acids. CDR3: CASSPTGSDSYEQYF. The CDR3 coding sequence is TGTGCCAGCAGCCCTACTGGGTCCGATTCCTACGAGCAGTACTTC.

This clone has only one observation. The chain employs TRBV25-1 and TRBJ1-1; TRBD1 is a possible D gene (5 bases). CDR3 length: 15 amino acids. V was pared by 1 base and J by 6 bases, with 15 bases between. Looked up from germline, CDR1 is MGHDK and CDR2 is SYGVNS. The CDR3 DNA reads TGTGCCAGCAGTGAATGGCGCCAGGGTTACGCTGAAGCTTTCTTT. Translation: CASSEWRQGYAEAFF.

CDR3 amino acids: CASSLRGHGNTIYF. CDR3 sequence (DNA): TGCGCCAGCAGCTTGAGGGGGCACGGAAACACCATATATTTT. V is TRBV5-1 and J is TRBJ1-3; 7 bases match TRBD1. This CDR3 has 14 amino acids. Germline values: CDR1 SGHRS, CDR2 YFSETQ. The V gene end was trimmed by 1 base and the J gene end by 4 bases; junction bases not matched to a gene: 2. The complete variable domain, with remaining parts taken from reference TRBV5-1 and TRBJ1-3, reads KAGVTQTPRYLIKTRGQQVTLSCSPISGHRSVSWYQQTPGQGLQFLFEYFSETQRNKGNFPGRFSGRQFSNSRSEMNVSTLELGDSALYLCASSLRGHGNTIYFGEGSWLTVV.

This clone has a handful of counts. The gene calls are TRBV4-1 and TRBJ2-7; no clear D gene. Trimming stripped 5 bases from V and 0 bases from J, with 8 bases between. Germline loops: CDR1 MGHRA, CDR2 YSYEKL. The CDR3 extends over 13 amino acids. The chain's CDR3 is CASSGPDSYEQYF. The CDR3 nucleotides read TGCGCCAGCAGCGGCCCGGACTCCTACGAGCAGTACTTC.

This clone was observed once. The genes are TRBV6-4 and TRBJ2-1; 7 bases are shared with TRBD2. The CDR3 sequence is 15 residues long. The germline CDR1 and CDR2 sequences are MRHNA and SNTAGT. Trimming cost V 0 bases and J 4 bases; bases outside gene matches: 3. The CDR3 region is CASSDSGEGYNEQFF. CDR3 coding DNA: TGTGCCAGCAGTGACTCGGGGGAGGGGTACAATGAGCAGTTCTTC.

The J gene is TRBJ1-5, the V gene TRBV28; TRBD1 aligns across 9 bases. Germline V lookup: CDR1 MDHEN, CDR2 SYDVKM. The CDR3 sequence is 16 residues long. Unmatched junction bases numbered 7, after V lost 1 base and J lost 6 bases. The CDR3 spells CASSLFPGQGGQPQHF. CDR3 nucleotide sequence: TGTGCCAGCAGTTTATTTCCGGGACAGGGCGGTCAGCCCCAGCATTTT.

The chain employs TRBV10-2 and TRBJ2-3; 7 nucleotides line up with TRBD2. CDR3 length: 15 residues. Unmatched junction bases numbered 6, after V lost 6 bases and J lost 0 bases. CDR1 WSHSY and CDR2 SAAADI come from the germline V gene. The chain's CDR3 is CASSPLSGSTDTQYF. The CDR3 DNA reads TGCGCCAGCAGCCCGCTTAGCGGGAGCACAGATACGCAGTATTTT.

Written as DNA, the CDR3 is TGCGCCAGCAGCCCCCGTTTAGGGGAAGATACGCAGTATTTT. Translated, it gives CASSPRLGEDTQYF. The chain has TRBV4-1 and TRBJ2-3; D is perhaps TRBD1 (5 bases). CDR1 MGHRA and CDR2 YSYEKL come from the germline V gene. Trimming cost V 4 bases and J 5 bases, with 13 bases left between them. The CDR3 length is 14 residues.

The chain employs TRBV13 and TRBJ2-3; TRBD1 aligns across 8 bases. V lost 3 bases and J lost 3; bases outside the gene matches: 5. Germline values: CDR1 PRHDT, CDR2 FYEKMQ (reference sequence). This CDR3 has 15 amino acids. CDR3 coding DNA: TGTGCCAGCAGCTTCACAGGGGGTAATACAGATACGCAGTATTTT. Protein sequence: CASSFTGGNTDTQYF.

The chain links TRBV7-9 to TRBJ2-5; 11 bases map to TRBD1. The germline gives CDR1 SEHNR, CDR2 FQNEAQ (reference sequence). This CDR3 has 19 residues. V trimming: 1 base; J trimming: 3 bases; junction bases outside the gene matches: 13. CDR3 protein: CASSLVDRGREGPKETQYF. In DNA form, the CDR3 reads TGTGCCAGCAGCTTAGTGGACAGGGGGCGAGAGGGGCCCAAAGAGACCCAGTACTTC.

V gene TRBV6-5 combines with J gene TRBJ1-1; D gene uncertain. There are 11 residues in the CDR3. The germline CDR1 and CDR2 sequences are MNHEY and SVGAGI. Trimming took off 6 bases at V and 4 bases at J, with 6 bases between the two ends. The CDR3 here is CASRISTEAFF. DNA for the CDR3: TGTGCCAGCAGAATCTCCACTGAAGCTTTCTTT.

This clone was observed a handful of times. The chain uses TRBV6-5 and TRBJ1-3; 11 bases align to TRBD1. The CDR3 is made up of 15 amino acids. The germline gives CDR1 MNHEY, CDR2 SVGAGI. Losses at the gene ends were 1 base for V and 8 bases for J; bases not matched to a gene: 4. The CDR3 DNA sequence: TGTGCCAGCAGTTACTTCGGACAGGGGGCCGACACCATATATTTT. It codes for CASSYFGQGADTIYF.

A few counts support this clone. The rearrangement links TRBV30 to TRBJ1-1, with D maybe TRBD1 (5 bases). The CDR3 contains 14 residues. V gave up 4 bases and J gave up 7 bases, with 19 bases separating them. Germline CDR1 is GTSNPN and CDR2 is SVGIG (reference sequence). The CDR3 region has the DNA TGTGCCTGGATTCATCGGGACGCACAACATGAAGCTTTCTTT. As protein: CAWIHRDAQHEAFF.

This clone was seen just once. The V gene is TRBV14, the J gene TRBJ2-7; no clear D. Germline CDR1 reads SGHDN; CDR2 reads FVKESK. Between the trimmed V and J ends, which lost 0 bases and 3 bases, there was a span of 12 bases. This CDR3 has 15 amino acids. Here the CDR3 DNA reads TGTGCCAGCAGCCAAGAGCCCGTCGATTACTACGAGCAGTACTTC. As protein: CASSQEPVDYYEQYF. Filled out from reference TRBV14 and TRBJ2-7, the complete variable domain reads EAGVTQFPSHSVIEKGQTVTLRCDPISGHDNLYWYRRVMGKEIKFLLHFVKESKQDESGMPNNRFLAERTGGTYSTLKVQPAELEDSGVYFCASSQEPVDYYEQYFGPGTRLTVT.

The V and J genes are TRBV7-8 and TRBJ2-3; 7 bases match TRBD1. The CDR3 runs to 15 residues. V dropped 4 bases and J dropped 2; count of bases not matched to a gene: 6. Germline loops: CDR1 SGHVS, CDR2 FQNEAQ. CDR3 nucleotides: TGTGCCAGCAGCTCCGGGACAGTTACCACAGATACGCAGTATTTT. Translated, it gives CASSSGTVTTDTQYF.

On this clone itself: Relative to the germline gene, one junction end is altered; a read error may explain this. Here the CDR3 reads CASSYSGESNEQFF. As DNA, the CDR3 is TGTGCCAGCAGCTACTCAGGGGAAAGCAATGAGCAGTTCTTC. The V call is TRBV6-5, the J call TRBJ2-1; a weak D match, TRBD1 (6 bases). CDR1 and CDR2 (germline): MNHEY, SVGAGI. This CDR3 region has 14 residues.

The gene calls are TRBV19 and TRBJ2-1; tentative D call: TRBD2 (6 bases). This CDR3 has 14 residues. The germline CDR1 and CDR2 sequences are LNHDA and SQIVND (reference sequence). V was clipped by 3 bases and J by 7 bases, with 13 bases between them. In DNA, the CDR3 is TGTGCCAGTAGTATTTCCGGGGGATCGAATGAGCAGTTCTTC. This gives the protein CASSISGGSNEQFF.

V is TRBV19 and J is TRBJ2-2, with D tentatively TRBD1 (6 bases). This CDR3 contains 14 residues. Germline CDR1 reads LNHDA; CDR2 reads SQIVND (reference sequence). Trimming left V 7 bases short and J 6 bases short, with 15 bases between. In DNA form, the CDR3 reads TGTGCCAGTACCCCGTCAGGGGACCCCGGGGAGCTGTTTTTT. Its protein is CASTPSGDPGELFF.